The source of this TCR beta chain is a study of cytomegalovirus exposure and HLA in healthy donors. Of note for this clone: No antigen is known for it.

PCR used 60 Vbeta primers and 13 Jbeta primers. The assay was immunoSEQ multiplex PCR, and TCRdb's table has in-frame clones only and misses some. The sample yields about 140,000 clones, approximately 83% seen once. Regarding the study as a whole: Available immune exposure information covered CMV serostatus only. Per a prior analysis, the majority of TCR beta V segments were productive roughly 87% or roughly 30% of the time.

The clonotype was recovered from a man aged 35-49 years in good health and CMV-seronegative. Sequenced: PBMCs.

The CDR3: CASSVDRGYDEQFF. The CDR3 coding sequence is TGTGCCAGCAGCGTCGACAGGGGGTACGATGAGCAGTTCTTC. This chain joins TRBV27 and TRBJ2-1, with 9 nucleotides matching TRBD1. The V gene end was trimmed by 6 bases and the J gene end by 8 bases; junction bases not matched to a gene: 8. CDR1 is MNHEY and CDR2 is SMNVEV in the germline V gene (reference sequence). The CDR3 runs to 14 residues.